One and the same sample provided the 15 T cell receptor beta chains below, sequenced in a study of blood T cell repertoires in COVID-19. The data were produced by immunoSEQ multiplex PCR, yet TCRdb's version contains in-frame clones alone and is incomplete. This sample carries 40,000 to 45,000 clones, about 92% of them seen once, and the ten largest clones take 0.37%. Sequences were obtained from peripheral blood. Receptors originate from a man in his forties or fifties with COVID-19, enrolled during active disease.

The chain combines TRBV10-3 with TRBJ1-2; 12 nucleotides line up with TRBD1. V lost 4 bases and J lost 2; bases outside the gene matches: 5. The CDR3 is 16 residues long. The germline V gene encodes CDR1 ENHRY and CDR2 SYGVKD. The CDR3 DNA reads as TGTGCCATCAGTGGAGGGACAGGGGGCTCCAACTATGGCTACACCTTC. This translates into CAISGGTGGSNYGYTF.

The chain's CDR3 is CASSSTSGRADEQYF. The DNA of the CDR3 is TGTGCCAGCAGTTCAACTAGCGGGAGGGCCGACGAGCAGTACTTC. J is TRBJ2-7 and V is TRBV9, with TRBD2 matching over 13 bases. The ends lost 5 bases at V and 5 bases at J; junction bases unmatched: 7. The CDR3 totals 15 residues. Germline CDR1 is SGDLS and CDR2 is YYNGEE.

The rearrangement links TRBV27 to TRBJ2-7; D remains ambiguous. The CDR3 runs to 17 residues. Germline CDR1 MNHEY, CDR2 SMNVEV (reference sequence). V lost 3 bases, J lost 1 base, and 19 bases lay in between. The CDR3 region is CASSFNGWRAQSYEQYF. CDR3 DNA sequence: TGTGCCAGCAGTTTTAACGGATGGAGAGCGCAATCCTACGAGCAGTACTTC.

The gene calls are TRBV5-6 and TRBJ2-1; D is possibly TRBD2 (5 bases). CDR3 length: 15 residues. V lost 3 bases and J 6 bases, leaving 16 bases between the germline ends. Germline V gene data show CDR1 as SGHDT and CDR2 as YYEEEE. CDR3 region: CASSSRDRIPNEQFF. CDR3 coding DNA: TGTGCCAGCAGCTCTCGGGATCGCATTCCCAATGAGCAGTTCTTC.

V is TRBV5-4 and J is TRBJ1-3, with TRBD1 matching 9 bases. The CDR3 is made up of 17 amino acids. Germline CDR1 SGHNT, CDR2 YYREEE (reference sequence). V was pared by 4 bases and J by 0 bases, with 8 bases of the junction left unmatched. The CDR3 loop reads CASSRSGQGPSGNTIYF. CDR3 sequence (DNA): TGTGCCAGCAGCCGGTCGGGACAGGGACCCTCTGGAAACACCATATATTTT.

This clone came up a few times. The genes are TRBV6-6 and TRBJ2-7; 8 bases map to TRBD1. The V segment lost 4 bases and the J segment 2 bases; nucleotides outside the gene matches: 7. CDR3 length equals 15 residues. The germline CDR1 and CDR2 sequences are MNHNY and SVGAGI (reference sequence). In DNA form, the CDR3 reads TGTGCCAGCAGTTTGGGACAGGTCGGGACCTACGAGCAGTACTTC. This codes for CASSLGQVGTYEQYF.

The V and J genes are TRBV28 and TRBJ1-4, with no clear D. The CDR3 length is 13 residues. V was cut by 5 bases and J by 7 bases, with 11 bases left in between. Germline V gives CDR1 MDHEN, CDR2 SYDVKM. The CDR3 sequence is CASSPPQVEKLFF. CDR3 DNA: TGTGCCAGCAGTCCGCCCCAGGTTGAAAAACTGTTTTTT.

This chain joins TRBV24-1 and TRBJ2-3; D unresolved. The CDR3 covers 16 residues. The V end lost 3 bases, the J end lost 3 bases, and 15 bases lay between the germline ends. Per germline, CDR1 KGHDR and CDR2 SFDVKD. CDR3 in amino acids: CATSDHRLDATDTQYF. In DNA form, the CDR3 reads TGTGCCACCAGTGATCATAGATTAGATGCGACAGATACGCAGTATTTT.

The CDR3 loop reads CASSSRDRGPYEQYF. The CDR3 region has the DNA TGTGCCAGCAGCTCCCGGGACAGGGGGCCCTACGAGCAGTACTTC. The V gene is TRBV7-9, the J gene TRBJ2-7; 12 bases match TRBD1. Germline V CDR1 and CDR2: SEHNR, FQNEAQ (reference sequence). Germline trimming cut 4 bases from V and 2 bases from J; bases unmatched to any gene: 3. The CDR3 covers 15 residues. The whole variable domain, filled in from reference TRBV7-9 and TRBJ2-7, reads DTGVSQNPRHKITKRGQNVTFRCDPISEHNRLYWYRQTLGQGPEFLTYFQNEAQLEKSRLLSDRFSAERPKGSFSTLEIQRTEQGDSAMYLCASSSRDRGPYEQYFGPGTRLTVT.

J is TRBJ2-1 and V is TRBV6-2 or TRBV6-3; 12 positions match TRBD2. Germline V gene lookup returns CDR1 MNHEY and CDR2 SVGEGT. The CDR3 sequence is 20 residues long. The ends lost 2 bases at V and 0 bases at J; junction bases unmatched: 11. The CDR3 DNA reads TGTGCCAGCAGTTACCCTACTAGCGGGAGGACCCAGAGCTCCTACAATGAGCAGTTCTTC. Protein product: CASSYPTSGRTQSSYNEQFF.

The sample holds one count of this clone. V gene TRBV14 combines with J gene TRBJ1-1; 7 bases agree with TRBD1. After removal of 9 bases from V and 5 bases from J, the junction contained 9 bases not matched to a gene. CDR3 size: 13 residues. The V gene's germline CDR1 is SGHDN and CDR2 FVKESK. The CDR3 spells CASIQQGRTEAFF. CDR3 DNA sequence: TGTGCCAGTATTCAACAGGGGAGGACTGAAGCTTTCTTT.

This clone has only a few counts. The chain employs TRBV4-2 and TRBJ1-2; 8 bases are shared with TRBD1. V trimming: 4 bases; J trimming: 8 bases; junction bases outside the gene matches: 18. The CDR3 is made up of 17 amino acids. Germline CDR1 LGHNA, CDR2 YNFKEQ. As DNA, the CDR3 is TGTGCCAGCAGCCTCCTGCCTTCCGGGACAGGAGAACGGGGCTACACCTTC. Translation: CASSLLPSGTGERGYTF.

The chain links TRBV10-3 to TRBJ1-5; possibly TRBD1 for D (5 bases). The CDR3 sequence is 13 residues long. From germline, CDR1 is ENHRY and CDR2 SYGVKD. The V end lost 4 bases, the J end lost 4 bases, and 8 bases lay between the germline ends. CDR3 nucleotide sequence: TGTGCCATCAGTGGCCCAGGGAATCAGCCCCAGCATTTT. This codes for CAISGPGNQPQHF.

This chain joins TRBV27 and TRBJ2-3; D gene unclear. The V end lost 6 bases, the J end lost 7 bases, and 17 bases lay between the germline ends. Per the germline V gene, CDR1 is MNHEY and CDR2 is SMNVEV (reference sequence). The CDR3 consists of 14 residues. The CDR3 sequence: CASSKERIDHTQYF. In nucleotides, the CDR3 is TGTGCCAGCAGCAAAGAGAGGATCGATCATACGCAGTATTTT.

J is TRBJ1-5 and V is TRBV4-1, with D perhaps TRBD1 (5 bases). The CDR3 extends over 17 amino acids. The ends were cut back, 3 bases at V and 9 bases at J, with 24 bases in the middle. The germline CDR1 and CDR2 sequences are MGHRA and YSYEKL. CDR3 region: CASSQTTLRGPGRPQHF. The CDR3 bases are TGCGCCAGCAGCCAGACCACCTTAAGGGGCCCCGGACGGCCCCAGCATTTT.